This T cell receptor (beta chain) emerged from a study of long-term antiretroviral therapy in people with HIV. immunoSEQ v3.0 was run at survey level. Generated by immunoSEQ multiplex PCR, the TCRdb table keeps only in-frame clones and is missing some. The sample holds 35,000 to 45,000 clones, around 94% seen once. CDR3 length: 15 residues. Trimming took 4 bases from V and 2 from J, leaving 13 bases between them. Germline V gene data show CDR1 as SNHLY and CDR2 as FYNNEI. This receptor was identified in a woman aged 50 to 65 with HIV. V is TRBV2 and J is TRBJ2-3; a weak D match, TRBD1 (5 bases). Sequences were derived from unsorted PBMCs, sampled 4.1 years after starting antiretroviral therapy. CDR3 bases: TGTGCCAGCAGTGGGCAGGGAAGGGACACAGATACGCAGTATTTT. It codes for CASSGQGRDTDTQYF. The full variable domain, in which reference TRBV2 and TRBJ2-3 provide the parts outside the CDR3, is EPEVTQTPSHQVTQMGQEVILRCVPISNHLYFYWYRQILGQKVEFLVSFYNNEISEKSEIFDDQFSVERPDGSNFTLKIRSTKLEDSAMYFCASSGQGRDTDTQYFGPGTRLTVL.